Presented here are 8 T cell receptor beta chains from one specimen sequenced in a study of identical twins. TCRdb re-called the 5' RACE reads with MiXCR, one entry per CDR3 protein. The sample has more than 200,000 distinct CDR3 sequences; over 12% are singletons. The sequencing input was memory (CD45RO+) T cells sorted from blood. The receptors stem from a woman aged 18-29 years in good health.

At least ten counts were recorded for this clonotype. This chain connects TRBV7-9 to TRBJ1-1, with D uncertain. The CDR3 length is 13 residues. The V gene lost 9 bases and the J gene lost 4 bases, with 15 bases spanning the gap. Germline CDR1 reads SEHNR; CDR2 reads FQNEAQ (reference sequence). In DNA, the CDR3 is TGTGCCAGATCATCAGGCGAGGGCACTGAAGCTTTCTTT. It is translated as CARSSGEGTEAFF.

The chain is built from TRBV18 and TRBJ1-6; D unclear. Trimming stripped 3 bases from V and 7 bases from J, with 10 bases between. The CDR3 totals 14 residues. Germline V CDR1 and CDR2: KGHSH, LQKENI. DNA for the CDR3: TGTGCCAGCTCACCTCAGTCCATGAATTCACCCCTCCACTTT. Translating gives CASSPQSMNSPLHF. Full variable domain (rest looked up from reference TRBV18 and TRBJ1-6): NAGVMQNPRHLVRRRGQEARLRCSPMKGHSHVYWYRQLPEEGLKFMVYLQKENIIDESGMPKERFSAEFPKEGPSILRIQQVVRGDSAAYFCASSPQSMNSPLHFGNGTRLTVT.

The chain is built from TRBV6-1 and TRBJ2-3; 7 bases are a match to TRBD2. The J segment lost 2 bases and the V segment lost 4 bases, leaving 15 bases of the junction unmatched. CDR1 is MNHNS and CDR2 is SASEGT in the germline V gene. The CDR3 loop spans 18 amino acids. The CDR3 DNA is TGTGCCAGCAGTGGGAATAGCGGGCCGACGATCGACACAGATACGCAGTATTTT. Translation gives CASSGNSGPTIDTDTQYF.

This clonotype occurred many times. The chain recombines TRBV7-2 with TRBJ2-7; 7 nucleotides align to TRBD2. V dropped 5 bases and J dropped 7; count of bases not matched to a gene: 17. CDR1 is SGHTA and CDR2 is FQGNSA in the germline V gene. The CDR3 is 16 amino acids. The chain's CDR3 is CASSESRGLKGIEQYF. The DNA for the CDR3 is TGTGCCAGCAGCGAGTCCCGGGGACTAAAAGGAATTGAGCAGTACTTC.

The chain has TRBV28 and TRBJ1-2; no definite D call. Looked up from germline, CDR1 is MDHEN and CDR2 is SYDVKM. This CDR3 comprises 15 residues. Trimming pared 7 bases from V and 1 base from J, leaving 16 bases between. The CDR3 bases are TGTGCCAGCACCCCTGGGCGTTCCCTTAACTATGGCTACACCTTC. Translated, it gives CASTPGRSLNYGYTF.

V and J are TRBV20-1 and TRBJ1-1; the D gene is possibly TRBD1 (6 bases). In germline, CDR1 is DFQATT, CDR2 SNEGSKA (reference sequence). The CDR3 is made up of 14 amino acids. V dropped 0 bases and J dropped 3 bases, with 11 bases sitting between them. CDR3 in amino acids: CSAREGAWDTEAFF. The CDR3 DNA follows: TGCAGTGCTAGAGAGGGGGCCTGGGACACTGAAGCTTTCTTT.

V usage is TRBV11-3 and J usage is TRBJ2-3; 9 bases agree with TRBD2. The CDR3 is made up of 14 amino acids. Germline assignment: CDR1 SGHNT and CDR2 YENEEA. The J segment lost 5 bases and the V segment lost 5 bases, leaving 5 bases of the junction unmatched. For the CDR3, the DNA is TGTGCCAGCAGCCGCGGGGGGGCGGGAGATACGCAGTATTTT. It is translated as CASSRGGAGDTQYF. Full variable domain (remainder filled in from reference TRBV11-3 and TRBJ2-3): EAGVVQSPRYKIIEKKQPVAFWCNPISGHNTLYWYLQNLGQGPELLIRYENEEAVDDSQLPKDRFSAERLKGVDSTLKIQPAELGDSAVYLCASSRGGAGDTQYFGPGTRLTVL.

This clonotype was counted only a few times. V usage is TRBV14 and J usage is TRBJ2-3; TRBD2 is a possible D gene (6 bases). With 3 bases removed from V and 2 bases from J, the gap between germline ends came to 12 bases. The CDR3 is 15 amino acids. The germline gives CDR1 SGHDN, CDR2 FVKESK. CDR3 sequence (DNA): TGTGCCAGCAGCCAGGGCGGGATCTTCACAGATACGCAGTATTTT. This encodes CASSQGGIFTDTQYF.